Here is one TCR beta chain with its context. CDR3 size: 15 residues. V was trimmed by 3 bases and J by 0 bases, leaving 12 bases between them. CDR1 MDHEN and CDR2 SYDVKM come from the germline V gene. The source of the sample is a study of T cell changes during pregnancy in multiple sclerosis. Some clones are missing from TCRdb's copy, which holds only in-frame ones; the method was immunoSEQ multiplex PCR. The sample has 60,000 to 75,000 clones, about 90% seen once. Sequences were derived from peripheral blood, sampled after pregnancy. The chain uses TRBV28 and TRBJ2-7; the D gene is possibly TRBD1 (6 bases). The TCR originated in a female donor with multiple sclerosis, enrolled in a pregnancy study. The CDR3 loop reads CASSLQGSNSYEQYF. CDR3 in DNA: TGTGCCAGCAGTTTGCAGGGGTCCAACTCCTACGAGCAGTACTTC. The full variable domain, its missing parts supplied by reference TRBV28 and TRBJ2-7, is DVKVTQSSRYLVKRTGEKVFLECVQDMDHENMFWYRQDPGLGLRLIYFSYDVKMKEKGDIPEGYSVSREKKERFSLILESASTNQTSMYLCASSLQGSNSYEQYFGPGTRLTVT.